This passage covers 18 T cell receptor beta chains from one sample sequenced in a study of T cells in Graves' hyperthyroidism and ophthalmopathy (dated by TCRdb to between 2018 and 2021). The method was multiplex PCR. The instrument was an Illumina HiSeq 2000. TCR beta CDR3 regions were amplified from RNA transcripts. For the first round of RT-PCR on the TCR CDR3, the HTBI primer set was used together with the Qiagen OneStep RT-PCR kit. Using fastp trimming at Q25 and MiXCR clonotype assembly, TCRdb reanalyzed the public sequencing data and kept in-frame beta chains. Duplicate CDR3 protein sequences are folded into a single record with the most common DNA and genes. The sample contains tens of thousands of distinct CDR3 sequences, less than 45% of them found a single time. The ten largest clones add up to over 9% of the sample. Input material: blood. The receptors stem from a woman in her twenties or thirties with Graves' hyperthyroidism.

The chain carries TRBV20-1 and TRBJ2-7; 7 bases are a match to TRBD1. Germline-derived CDR1 and CDR2 are DFQATT and SNEGSKA (reference sequence). J lost 1 base, V lost 7 bases, and 4 bases had no gene match. CDR3 size: 12 residues. CDR3 sequence: CSDSGQSYEQYF. The CDR3 DNA is TGCAGTGATTCGGGACAGTCCTACGAGCAGTACTTC.

At least ten counts were recorded for this clonotype. This sequence joins TRBV3-1 and TRBJ2-7; a weak D match, TRBD1 (6 bases). The germline V gene has CDR1 LGHDT and CDR2 YNNKEL (reference sequence). CDR3 length equals 15 residues. The V end was cut by 5 bases, the J end by 7 bases, with 21 bases between. The CDR3 loop reads CASSGTGSSSEEQYF. CDR3 bases: TGTGCCAGCAGCGGAACAGGGAGTTCGTCGGAAGAGCAGTACTTC.

This chain joins TRBV28 and TRBJ2-5; 8 positions agree with TRBD1. CDR3 length: 14 residues. Germline CDR1 MDHEN, CDR2 SYDVKM. V shed 6 bases, J shed 9 bases, and the junction held 12 bases outside the gene matches. The CDR3 spells CASRWTGWVQPQYF. CDR3 sequence (DNA): TGTGCCAGCAGGTGGACAGGGTGGGTTCAGCCCCAGTACTTC. The complete variable domain, with remaining parts taken from reference TRBV28 and TRBJ2-5, reads DVKVTQSSRYLVKRTGEKVFLECVQDMDHENMFWYRQDPGLGLRLIYFSYDVKMKEKGDIPEGYSVSREKKERFSLILESASTNQTSMYLCASRWTGWVQPQYFGPGTRLLVL.

With regard to this clonotype: At one end the junction does not follow the germline gene, possibly because of a read error. The CDR3 is CAGSGVRGSAGELFF. In nucleotides, the CDR3 is TGCGCCGGCAGTGGCGTCAGGGGGTCCGCCGGGGAGCTGTTTTTT. The chain links TRBV10-2 to TRBJ2-2; TRBD1 aligns across 7 bases. Per the germline V gene, CDR1 is WSHSY and CDR2 is SAAADI. There are 15 residues in the CDR3.

By share of the sample, this clonotype is medium-sized (0.01 to 0.1%). The chain has TRBV19 and TRBJ2-2; D unclear. The CDR3 consists of 13 residues. Germline V CDR1 and CDR2: LNHDA, SQIVND (reference sequence). Deletions cut 7 bases from V and 6 bases from J, with 12 bases between. The CDR3: CASKAPAAGELFF. CDR3 in DNA: TGTGCCAGTAAGGCCCCCGCGGCCGGGGAGCTGTTTTTT.

This clonotype was observed at least ten times. This chain connects TRBV30 to TRBJ2-1; TRBD2 might be the D (6 bases). Trimming removed 3 bases from V and 8 bases from J, with 17 bases in between. Germline CDR1 reads GTSNPN; CDR2 reads SVGIG (reference sequence). CDR3 size: 14 residues. CDR3: CAWRPTSGWDEQFF. CDR3 coding DNA: TGTGCCTGGAGACCGACTAGTGGATGGGATGAGCAGTTCTTC.

The chain couples TRBV11-2 to TRBJ2-5, with a weak D call TRBD1 (6 bases). The CDR3 covers 13 residues. Germline V gene sequence: CDR1 SGHAT, CDR2 FQNNGV. Trimming took off 8 bases at V and 7 bases at J, with 17 bases between the two ends. Here the CDR3 DNA reads TGTGCCAGCTTAGGTGGACTGACAGGGACCCAGTACTTC. Protein sequence: CASLGGLTGTQYF.

This clonotype is judged medium-sized. The rearrangement links TRBV10-1 to TRBJ1-3; no clear D. The CDR3 contains 13 residues. Trimming removed 4 bases at V and 2 bases at J, with 6 bases between. CDR1 and CDR2 (germline): WNHNN, SYGVQD (reference sequence). The CDR3 region is CASSGTTGNTIYF. CDR3 coding DNA: TGCGCCAGCAGTGGAACAACTGGAAACACCATATATTTT.

A note on this clonotype: A read error may account for a junction end that differs from germline. J is TRBJ2-2 and V is TRBV20-1; 11 positions agree with TRBD2. The CDR3 runs to 14 residues. Looked up from germline, CDR1 is DFQATT and CDR2 is SNEGSKA (reference sequence). In DNA, the CDR3 is TGCAGTGGTTTAGCGGGAGGGAACACCGGGGATCTGTTTTTT. Encoded protein: CSGLAGGNTGDLFF.

The chain recombines TRBV7-8 with TRBJ2-5; the D gene is possibly TRBD2 (6 bases). Germline V gives CDR1 SGHVS, CDR2 FQNEAQ. The CDR3 is made up of 13 amino acids. V was clipped by 5 bases and J by 5 bases, with 12 bases between them. CDR3 protein: CASSRGGGETQYF. DNA for the CDR3: TGTGCCAGCAGCCGGGGAGGTGGGGAGACCCAGTACTTC.

This clonotype was detected ten times or more. The chain links TRBV6-1 to TRBJ2-3; no definite D call. Germline V gene sequence: CDR1 MNHNS, CDR2 SASEGT. V was trimmed by 4 bases and J by 7 bases, leaving 12 bases between them. The CDR3 length is 13 residues. The CDR3 loop reads CASSGYSANTQYF. CDR3 coding DNA: TGTGCCAGCAGTGGGTATTCCGCTAATACGCAGTATTTT.

The chain joins TRBV19 to TRBJ2-7; TRBD1 matches at 12 bases. The germline V gene encodes CDR1 LNHDA and CDR2 SQIVND (reference sequence). The CDR3 is 17 residues long. V dropped 9 bases and J dropped 1; count of bases not matched to a gene: 13. The CDR3 DNA sequence: TGTGCCAGCACACTTGGGGGGACAGGGGGCAGTTCCTACGAGCAGTACTTC. Residues: CASTLGGTGGSSYEQYF.

This clonotype ranks as medium-sized (0.01 to 0.1%). J is TRBJ1-6 and V is TRBV6-1; the D is unclear. This CDR3 has 8 amino acids. Germline CDR1 is MNHNS and CDR2 is SASEGT. Here the CDR3 reads CANSPLHF. The CDR3 bases are TGTGCGAATTCACCCCTCCACTTT.

To note about this clonotype: It is likely a read error, because the conserved phenylalanine at the end of the CDR3 is missing. The rearrangement links TRBV14 to TRBJ2-4, with TRBD2 matching over 9 bases. The CDR3 runs to 13 residues. The germline V gene encodes CDR1 SGHDN and CDR2 FVKESK. Trimming removed 3 bases from V and 7 bases from J; junction bases left unmatched: 1. Written as DNA, the CDR3 is TGTGCCAGCAGCCACACTAGCGGGAACATTCAGTACCTC. It specifies CASSHTSGNIQYL.

The chain uses TRBV29-1 and TRBJ2-7; 11 bases are a match to TRBD1. This CDR3 is built from 13 residues. The germline V gene encodes CDR1 SQVTM and CDR2 ANQGSEA. V lost 4 bases and J lost 5; bases outside the gene matches: 4. The CDR3 DNA reads as TGCAGCGTTGGGGGACAGGGGGATAACGAGCAGTACTTC. Amino acid sequence: CSVGGQGDNEQYF.

This clonotype has at least ten counts. The rearrangement joins TRBV28 to TRBJ2-7; a possible D gene is TRBD2 (6 bases). Germline lookup yields CDR1 MDHEN and CDR2 SYDVKM. The CDR3 is 18 residues long. Trimming cost V 3 bases and J 0 bases, with 21 bases left between them. CDR3: CASSFPTAGGFSSYEQYF. CDR3 sequence (DNA): TGTGCCAGCAGTTTCCCTACAGCGGGCGGATTTAGCTCCTACGAGCAGTACTTC.

This clonotype was seen many times. The chain couples TRBV7-2 to TRBJ2-3, with 9 bases aligning to TRBD2. This CDR3 spans 21 amino acids. With 2 bases clipped from V and 5 bases from J, the junction kept 23 bases outside the gene matches. Germline CDR1 is SGHTA and CDR2 is FQGNSA. The CDR3 region is CASSLFYLVVAGVKIGDTQYF. The CDR3 DNA reads TGTGCCAGCAGCTTATTTTATTTGGTGGTAGCGGGAGTAAAGATCGGAGATACGCAGTATTTT.

This clonotype was counted only a few times. V is TRBV20-1 and J is TRBJ2-1, with D possibly matching TRBD2 (6 bases). The V gene's germline CDR1 is DFQATT and CDR2 SNEGSKA (reference sequence). The V gene lost 1 base and the J gene lost 4 bases, with 14 bases spanning the gap. CDR3 length: 15 amino acids. CDR3 residues: CSARAGTSGYNEQFF. In nucleotides, the CDR3 is TGCAGTGCTAGAGCTGGGACGAGCGGGTACAATGAGCAGTTCTTC.